This entry lists 2 T cell receptor beta chains sequenced from one sample in a study of blood T cell repertoires in COVID-19. Here immunoSEQ multiplex PCR was the method, and the copy in TCRdb shows in-frame clones only, minus some. The sample holds a few hundred thousand clones, 89% seen once. Sample: PBMCs or T cells enriched from blood (not recorded which). The receptor set was obtained from a woman aged 40 to 55 who had recovered from COVID-19.

V usage is TRBV9 and J usage is TRBJ1-3, with D unresolved. CDR1 SGDLS and CDR2 YYNGEE come from the germline V gene. This CDR3 region has 15 residues. Trimming stripped 4 bases from V and 0 bases from J, with 11 bases between. The CDR3 region is CASSSEAYSGNTIYF. The CDR3 bases are TGTGCCAGCAGCTCCGAGGCGTACTCTGGAAACACCATATATTTT.

V gene TRBV29-1 combines with J gene TRBJ1-3; D unresolved. The germline V and J ends were trimmed by 7 bases and 2 bases, with 9 bases remaining between them. This CDR3 spans 12 amino acids. Germline CDR1 is SQVTM and CDR2 is ANQGSEA. CDR3 DNA sequence: TGCAGCGCTCAGTCCGCTGGAAACACCATATATTTT. It codes for CSAQSAGNTIYF.